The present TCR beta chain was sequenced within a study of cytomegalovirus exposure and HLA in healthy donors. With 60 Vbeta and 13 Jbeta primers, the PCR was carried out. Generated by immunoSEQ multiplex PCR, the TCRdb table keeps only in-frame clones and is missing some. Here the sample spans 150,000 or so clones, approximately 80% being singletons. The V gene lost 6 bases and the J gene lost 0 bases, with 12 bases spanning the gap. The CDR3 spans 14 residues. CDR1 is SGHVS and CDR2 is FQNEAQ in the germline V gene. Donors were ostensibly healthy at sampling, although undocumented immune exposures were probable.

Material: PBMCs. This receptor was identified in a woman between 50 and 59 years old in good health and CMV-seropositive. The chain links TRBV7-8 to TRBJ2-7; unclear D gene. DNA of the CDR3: TGTGCCAGCAGTCTGCAGGAACGCTCCTACGAGCAGTACTTC. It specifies CASSLQERSYEQYF.